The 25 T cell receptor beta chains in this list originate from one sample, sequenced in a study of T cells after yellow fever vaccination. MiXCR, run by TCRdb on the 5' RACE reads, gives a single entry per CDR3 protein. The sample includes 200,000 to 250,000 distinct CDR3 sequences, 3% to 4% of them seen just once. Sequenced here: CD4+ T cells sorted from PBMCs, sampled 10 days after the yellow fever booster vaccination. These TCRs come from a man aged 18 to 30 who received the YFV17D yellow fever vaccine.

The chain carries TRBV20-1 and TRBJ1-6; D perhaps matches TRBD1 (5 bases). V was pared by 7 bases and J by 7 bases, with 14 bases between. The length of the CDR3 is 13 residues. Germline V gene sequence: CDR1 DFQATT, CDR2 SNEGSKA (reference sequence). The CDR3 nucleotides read TGCAGTGTGCGGGGGAATTGGAATTCACCCCTCCACTTT. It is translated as CSVRGNWNSPLHF.

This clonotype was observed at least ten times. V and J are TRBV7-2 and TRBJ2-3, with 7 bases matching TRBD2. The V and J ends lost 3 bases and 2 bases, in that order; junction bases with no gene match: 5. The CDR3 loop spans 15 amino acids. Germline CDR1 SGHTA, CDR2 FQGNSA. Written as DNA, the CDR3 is TGTGCCAGCAGCTTTCGAGCGGGGAACACAGATACGCAGTATTTT. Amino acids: CASSFRAGNTDTQYF.

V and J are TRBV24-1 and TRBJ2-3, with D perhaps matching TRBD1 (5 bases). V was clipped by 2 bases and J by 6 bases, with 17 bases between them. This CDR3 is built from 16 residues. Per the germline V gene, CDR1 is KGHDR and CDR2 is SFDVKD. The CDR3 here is CATSDSLGRERDTQYF. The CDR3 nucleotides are TGTGCCACCAGTGATTCCTTGGGCAGGGAAAGGGATACGCAGTATTTT.

The CDR3 nucleotides read TGTGCCAGCAGTCTACCGGGGACGGGAAACACTGAAGCTTTCTTT. Amino acid sequence: CASSLPGTGNTEAFF. The V gene is TRBV28, the J gene TRBJ1-1; D is perhaps TRBD1 (5 bases). Germline CDR1 reads MDHEN; CDR2 reads SYDVKM. The CDR3 consists of 15 residues. V gave up 5 bases and J gave up 2 bases, with 15 bases separating them.

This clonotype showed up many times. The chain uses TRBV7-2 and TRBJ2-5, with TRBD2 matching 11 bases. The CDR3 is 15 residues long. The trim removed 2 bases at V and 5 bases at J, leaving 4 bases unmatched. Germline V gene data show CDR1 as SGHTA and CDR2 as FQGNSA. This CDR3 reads CASSLPLAGVETQYF. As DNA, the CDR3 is TGTGCCAGCAGCTTACCACTAGCGGGGGTGGAGACCCAGTACTTC.

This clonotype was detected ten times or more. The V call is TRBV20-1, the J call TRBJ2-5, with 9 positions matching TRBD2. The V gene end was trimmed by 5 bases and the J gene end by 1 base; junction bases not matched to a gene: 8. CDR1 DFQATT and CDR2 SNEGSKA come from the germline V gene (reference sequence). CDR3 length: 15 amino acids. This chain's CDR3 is CSAGLAGGAQETQYF. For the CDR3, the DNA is TGCAGTGCTGGCCTGGCGGGGGGGGCCCAAGAGACCCAGTACTTC.

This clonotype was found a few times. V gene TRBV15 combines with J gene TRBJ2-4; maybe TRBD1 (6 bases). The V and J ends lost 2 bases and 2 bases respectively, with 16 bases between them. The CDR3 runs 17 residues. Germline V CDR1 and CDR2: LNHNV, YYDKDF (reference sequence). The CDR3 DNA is TGTGCCACCAGCAGAACAGCCGGGACACTAACCAAAAACATTCAGTACTTC. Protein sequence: CATSRTAGTLTKNIQYF.

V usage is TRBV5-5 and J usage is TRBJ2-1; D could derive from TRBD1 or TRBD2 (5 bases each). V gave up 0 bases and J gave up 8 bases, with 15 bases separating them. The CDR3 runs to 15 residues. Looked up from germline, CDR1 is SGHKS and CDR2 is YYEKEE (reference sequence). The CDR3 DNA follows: TGTGCCAGCAGCTTGGTACGCCAGGGAGCCGATGAGCAGTTCTTC. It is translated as CASSLVRQGADEQFF. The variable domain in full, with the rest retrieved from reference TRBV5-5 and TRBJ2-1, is DAGVTQSPTHLIKTRGQQVTLRCSPISGHKSVSWYQQVLGQGPQFIFQYYEKEERGRGNFPDRFSARQFPNYSSELNVNALLLGDSALYLCASSLVRQGADEQFFGPGTRLTVL.

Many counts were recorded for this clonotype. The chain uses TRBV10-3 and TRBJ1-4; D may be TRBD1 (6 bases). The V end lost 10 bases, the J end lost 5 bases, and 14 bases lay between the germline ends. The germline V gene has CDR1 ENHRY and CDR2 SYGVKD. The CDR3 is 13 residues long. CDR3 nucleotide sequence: TGTGCCACTGCCCGGGACACGAATGAAAAACTGTTTTTT. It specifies CATARDTNEKLFF.

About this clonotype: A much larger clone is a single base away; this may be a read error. The CDR3 sequence: CAISGTKGEQFF. CDR3 in DNA: TGTGCCATCAGTGGGACTAAGGGTGAGCAGTTCTTC. The genes are TRBV10-3 and TRBJ2-1; perhaps TRBD2 as D (6 bases). This CDR3 has 12 amino acids. Germline assignment: CDR1 ENHRY and CDR2 SYGVKD. Trimming removed 4 bases from V and 9 bases from J, with 10 bases in between.

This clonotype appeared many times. CDR3 region: CASKFRVTDTQYF. The CDR3 nucleotides are TGCGCCAGCAAGTTTAGGGTCACAGATACGCAGTATTTT. V usage is TRBV5-1 and J usage is TRBJ2-3, with no clear D. V lost 6 bases and J 2 bases, leaving 10 bases between the germline ends. The CDR3 extends over 13 amino acids. Germline V gives CDR1 SGHRS, CDR2 YFSETQ.

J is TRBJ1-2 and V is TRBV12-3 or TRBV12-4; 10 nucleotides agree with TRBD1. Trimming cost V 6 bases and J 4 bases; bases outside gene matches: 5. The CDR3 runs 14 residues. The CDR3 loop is CASSWDRGAYGYTF. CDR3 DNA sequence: TGTGCCAGCAGCTGGGACAGGGGAGCCTATGGCTACACCTTC.

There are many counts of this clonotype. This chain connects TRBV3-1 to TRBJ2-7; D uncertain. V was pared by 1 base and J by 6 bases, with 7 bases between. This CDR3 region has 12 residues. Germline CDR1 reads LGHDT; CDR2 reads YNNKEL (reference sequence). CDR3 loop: CASSQGPGEQYV. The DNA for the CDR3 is TGTGCCAGCAGCCAAGGACCCGGCGAGCAGTACGTC.

CDR3 DNA sequence: TGTGCCAGCAGTTTACCGTTGAGTGAAAAACTGTTTTTT. This codes for CASSLPLSEKLFF. The gene calls are TRBV28 and TRBJ1-4; unclear D gene. The CDR3 extends over 13 amino acids. Trimming pared 2 bases from V and 7 bases from J, leaving 8 bases between. Germline assignment: CDR1 MDHEN and CDR2 SYDVKM.

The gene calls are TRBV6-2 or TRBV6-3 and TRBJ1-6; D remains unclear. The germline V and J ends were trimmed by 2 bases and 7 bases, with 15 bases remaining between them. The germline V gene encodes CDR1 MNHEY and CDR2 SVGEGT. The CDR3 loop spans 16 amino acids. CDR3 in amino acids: CASSYDLVRSNSPLHF. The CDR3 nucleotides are TGTGCCAGCAGTTACGACTTGGTCCGGTCGAATTCACCCCTCCACTTT.

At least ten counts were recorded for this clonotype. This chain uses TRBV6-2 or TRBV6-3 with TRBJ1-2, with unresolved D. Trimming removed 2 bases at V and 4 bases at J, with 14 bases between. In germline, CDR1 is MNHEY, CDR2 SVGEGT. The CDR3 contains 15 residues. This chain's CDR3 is CASSYLAAPGYGYTF. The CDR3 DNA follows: TGTGCCAGCAGTTACCTGGCAGCGCCTGGCTATGGCTACACCTTC.

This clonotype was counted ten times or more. The CDR3 sequence: CASSLAQGASRETQYF. CDR3 in DNA: TGTGCCAGCAGCTTGGCCCAGGGGGCGTCAAGGGAGACCCAGTACTTC. The chain carries TRBV5-4 and TRBJ2-5; 8 bases align to TRBD1. The ends lost 0 bases at V and 5 bases at J; junction bases unmatched: 9. The CDR3 loop spans 16 amino acids. Germline CDR1 is SGHNT and CDR2 is YYREEE (reference sequence). The variable domain in full, completed from reference TRBV5-4 and TRBJ2-5, reads ETGVTQSPTHLIKTRGQQVTLRCSSQSGHNTVSWYQQALGQGPQFIFQYYREEENGRGNFPPRFSGLQFPNYSSELNVNALELDDSALYLCASSLAQGASRETQYFGPGTRLLVL.

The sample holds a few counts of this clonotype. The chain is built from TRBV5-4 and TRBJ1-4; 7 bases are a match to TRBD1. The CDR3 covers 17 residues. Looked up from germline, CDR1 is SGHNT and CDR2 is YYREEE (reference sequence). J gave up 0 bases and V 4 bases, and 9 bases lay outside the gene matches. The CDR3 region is CASSPGTAISTNEKLFF. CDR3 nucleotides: TGTGCCAGCAGCCCCGGGACAGCAATCTCAACTAATGAAAAACTGTTTTTT. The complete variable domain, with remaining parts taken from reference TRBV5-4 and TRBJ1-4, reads ETGVTQSPTHLIKTRGQQVTLRCSSQSGHNTVSWYQQALGQGPQFIFQYYREEENGRGNFPPRFSGLQFPNYSSELNVNALELDDSALYLCASSPGTAISTNEKLFFGSGTQLSVL.

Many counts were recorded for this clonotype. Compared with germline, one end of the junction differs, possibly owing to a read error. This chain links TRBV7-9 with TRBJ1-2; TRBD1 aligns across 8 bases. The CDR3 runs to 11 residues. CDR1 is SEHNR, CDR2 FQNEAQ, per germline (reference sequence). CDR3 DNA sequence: TGTGCCAGCAGCTCGACAGGGGAACGGGCCTTC. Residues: CASSSTGERAF.

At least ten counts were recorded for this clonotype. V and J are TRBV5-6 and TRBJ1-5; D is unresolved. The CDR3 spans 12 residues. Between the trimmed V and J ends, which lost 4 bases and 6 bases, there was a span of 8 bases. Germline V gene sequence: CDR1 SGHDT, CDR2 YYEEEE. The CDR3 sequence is CASSTTSQPQHF. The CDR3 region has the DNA TGTGCCAGCAGCACAACGAGTCAGCCCCAGCATTTT.

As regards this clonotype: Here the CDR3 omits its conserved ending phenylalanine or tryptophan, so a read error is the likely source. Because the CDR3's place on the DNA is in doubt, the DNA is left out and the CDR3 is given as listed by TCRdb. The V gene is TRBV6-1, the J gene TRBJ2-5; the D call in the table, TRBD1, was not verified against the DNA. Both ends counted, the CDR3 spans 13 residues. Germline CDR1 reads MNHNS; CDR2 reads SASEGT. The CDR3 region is CASSEFFGGGPPL.

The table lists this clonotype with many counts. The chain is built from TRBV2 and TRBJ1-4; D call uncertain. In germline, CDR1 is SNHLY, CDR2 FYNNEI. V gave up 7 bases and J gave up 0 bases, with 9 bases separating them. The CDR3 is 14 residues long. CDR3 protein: CASTYSATNEKLFF. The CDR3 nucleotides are TGTGCCAGCACCTACTCTGCAACTAATGAAAAACTGTTTTTT.

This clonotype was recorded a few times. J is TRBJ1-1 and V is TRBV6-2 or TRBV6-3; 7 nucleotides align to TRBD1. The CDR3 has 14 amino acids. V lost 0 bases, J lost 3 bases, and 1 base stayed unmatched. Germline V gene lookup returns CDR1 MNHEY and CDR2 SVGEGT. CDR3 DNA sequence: TGTGCCAGCAGTTACTCGACAGGGTACACTGAAGCTTTCTTT. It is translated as CASSYSTGYTEAFF.

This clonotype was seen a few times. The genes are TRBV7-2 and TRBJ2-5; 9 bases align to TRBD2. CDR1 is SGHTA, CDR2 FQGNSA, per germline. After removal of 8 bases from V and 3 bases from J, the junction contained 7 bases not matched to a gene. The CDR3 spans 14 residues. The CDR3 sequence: CASAARLAEETQYF. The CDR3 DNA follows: TGTGCCAGCGCGGCCAGACTAGCGGAAGAGACCCAGTACTTC.

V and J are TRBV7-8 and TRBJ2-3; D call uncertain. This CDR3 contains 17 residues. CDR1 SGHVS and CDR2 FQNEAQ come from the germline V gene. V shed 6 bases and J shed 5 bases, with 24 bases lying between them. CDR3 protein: CASRPVSGPNMIDTQYF. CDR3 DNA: TGTGCCAGCAGACCGGTCTCTGGACCAAATATGATAGATACGCAGTATTTT.